This T cell receptor (beta chain) was identified in a study of T cells after yellow fever vaccination. Overall study context: It was SMART-Seq v4 Ultra Low Input that prepared the fractions with low cell numbers. General observations from the study: Bulk-population clonotypes that are abundant could appear as contaminants in FACS-sorted repertoires. Across the CD4 and CD8 compartments, a small share of clonotypes was present in both.

For TCR, cDNA came from 5'RACE template switching, which added a universal primer site and UMIs. Each CDR3 protein gets one entry after TCRdb re-called the 5' RACE reads with MiXCR. The sample has hundreds of thousands of distinct CDR3 sequences; around a fifth are singletons. V dropped 4 bases and J dropped 4 bases, with 16 bases sitting between them. The CDR3 is 15 amino acids. The germline CDR1 and CDR2 sequences are SGHRS and YFSETQ. Notes on this clonotype: Its antigen is unknown.

This TCR was recovered from a man younger than 30 who received the YFV17D yellow fever vaccine. Sequenced material: PBMCs, taken approximately 22 days after the first yellow fever vaccination. The chain is built from TRBV5-1 and TRBJ2-3, with D possibly TRBD1 on 6 matching bases. CDR3: CASSRPEQGPDTQYF. In nucleotides, the CDR3 is TGCGCCAGCAGCCGGCCCGAACAGGGCCCAGATACGCAGTATTTT.